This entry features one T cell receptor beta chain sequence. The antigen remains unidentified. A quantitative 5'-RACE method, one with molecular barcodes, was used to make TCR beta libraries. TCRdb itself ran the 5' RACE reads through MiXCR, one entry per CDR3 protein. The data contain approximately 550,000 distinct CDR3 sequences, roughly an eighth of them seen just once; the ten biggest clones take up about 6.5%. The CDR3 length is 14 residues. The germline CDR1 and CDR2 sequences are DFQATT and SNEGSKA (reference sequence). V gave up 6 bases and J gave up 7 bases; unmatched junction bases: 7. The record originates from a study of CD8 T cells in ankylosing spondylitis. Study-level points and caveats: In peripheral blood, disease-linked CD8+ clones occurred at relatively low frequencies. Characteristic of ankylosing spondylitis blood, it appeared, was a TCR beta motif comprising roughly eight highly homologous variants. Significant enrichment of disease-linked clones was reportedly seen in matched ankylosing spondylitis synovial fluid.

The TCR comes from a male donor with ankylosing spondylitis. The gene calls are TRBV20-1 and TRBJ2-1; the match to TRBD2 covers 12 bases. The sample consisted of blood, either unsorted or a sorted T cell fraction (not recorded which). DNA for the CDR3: TGCAGTGCCCTCGGACTAGCGGGAAGGAATGAGCAGTTCTTC. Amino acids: CSALGLAGRNEQFF.